This T cell receptor beta chain was documented in a study of T cell responses to AZD1222 COVID-19 vaccine. Clones were read by immunoSEQ multiplex PCR, and TCRdb kept only the in-frame ones, dropping some. Among approximately 160,000 clones, under 95% were seen once, and the ten largest hold 5%. The CDR3 sequence is 15 residues long. V shed 7 bases and J 0 bases; nucleotides not matched to a gene: 5. Looked up from germline, CDR1 is LNHDA and CDR2 is SQIVND (reference sequence). This material consisted of peripheral blood, taken on day 0 of AZD1222 vaccination. The chain has TRBV19 and TRBJ2-2; the match to TRBD1 covers 7 bases. The sequence was collected from an adult in good health. CDR3 protein: CASIPGQTNTGELFF. The DNA of the CDR3 is TGTGCCAGTATACCGGGACAGACGAACACCGGGGAGCTGTTTTTT.